The T cell receptor beta chain described here comes from a study of cytomegalovirus exposure and HLA in healthy donors. V gave up 7 bases and J gave up 3 bases; unmatched junction bases: 8. Germline CDR1 reads SQVTM; CDR2 reads ANQGSEA. The CDR3 spans 15 residues. PCR involved 60 Vbeta and 13 Jbeta primers. Clones were sequenced by immunoSEQ multiplex PCR, and TCRdb holds only the in-frame ones, with some missing. The sample yields more than 90,000 clones, around 84% seen once. This clonotype was sampled from a woman aged 40 to 49 in good health and CMV-seropositive. This chain links TRBV29-1 with TRBJ2-2; 10 positions match TRBD2. The sample consisted of PBMCs. The CDR3 protein is CSARLAGVYTGELFF. CDR3 bases: TGCAGCGCAAGACTAGCGGGCGTCTACACCGGGGAGCTGTTTTTT.